This T cell receptor (beta chain) was retrieved from a study of T-cell memory formation after mild COVID-19. The overall study: Largely, the TCR clusters proved donor specific. Study-wide findings and caveats: Contracting CD8+ clones were enriched in EMRA, CD4+ mainly in CM and EM. That cross-reactive memory joined was suggested by some responding clones appearing in pre-infection memory.

For this clonotype: What it binds is unknown.

The CDR3 is 17 residues long. V lost 1 base, J lost 0 bases, and 9 bases stayed unmatched. CDR1 is SGHRS, CDR2 YFSETQ, per germline. TCRdb independently ran MiXCR on the 5' RACE reads; one entry per CDR3 protein. The sample shows roughly 140,000 distinct CDR3 sequences, 11% to 15% of them seen only once. The V and J genes are TRBV5-1 and TRBJ1-1, with 7 nucleotides matching TRBD1. The sequence derives from an adult woman who had mild COVID-19 (a few samples of this study predate the infection). Cell type and time point are not known. The sample taken for sequencing was PBMCs or a T cell subset sorted from them (not recorded which). The CDR3 DNA sequence: TGCGCCAGCAGCTTGACAGGGGCCGCGTTAATGAACACTGAAGCTTTCTTT. Amino acid sequence: CASSLTGAALMNTEAFF.